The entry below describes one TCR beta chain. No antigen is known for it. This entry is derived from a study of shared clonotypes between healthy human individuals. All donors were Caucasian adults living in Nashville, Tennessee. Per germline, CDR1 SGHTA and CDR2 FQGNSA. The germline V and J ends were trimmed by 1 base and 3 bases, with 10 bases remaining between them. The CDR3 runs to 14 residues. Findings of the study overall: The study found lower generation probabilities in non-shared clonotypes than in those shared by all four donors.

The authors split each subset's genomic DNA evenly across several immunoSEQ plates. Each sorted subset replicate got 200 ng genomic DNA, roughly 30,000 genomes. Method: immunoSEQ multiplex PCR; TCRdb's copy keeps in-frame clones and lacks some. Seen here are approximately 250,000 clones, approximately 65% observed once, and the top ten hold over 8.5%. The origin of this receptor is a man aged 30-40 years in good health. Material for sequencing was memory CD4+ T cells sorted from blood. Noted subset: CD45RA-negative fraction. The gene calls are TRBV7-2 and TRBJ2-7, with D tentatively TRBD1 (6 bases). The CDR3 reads CASSLGTADYEQYF. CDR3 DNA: TGTGCCAGCAGCTTAGGGACAGCCGACTACGAGCAGTACTTC.